Detailed here is one T cell receptor (beta chain). Its antigen is still unknown. Subsets obtained from CD4+ cells comprised CD45RA+ naive and CD45RA-negative memory cells. The data were produced by immunoSEQ multiplex PCR, yet TCRdb's version contains in-frame clones alone and is incomplete. There are 850,000 to 1,100,000 clones in the sample; 70% to 85% occur only once, and more than 0.85% lies in the top ten. CDR1 SGHAT and CDR2 FQNNGV come from the germline V gene. Unmatched junction bases numbered 9, after V lost 3 bases and J lost 5 bases. The CDR3 is 15 amino acids. The sample is drawn from a study of shared clonotypes between healthy human individuals. Study-wide points: Estimated richness was generally greater in naive than memory subsets. Clonotypes that were shared across a handful of donors made up around 5% of naive CD4 clonotypes.

This chain connects TRBV11-2 to TRBJ2-5; 7 bases align to TRBD1. This clonotype originated in a man aged 18 to 35 in good health. Some clones in this sample may be carry-over from other donors' samples. Material for sequencing was memory CD4+ T cells from PBMCs. Regarding subset: CD45RA-negative fraction. The CDR3: CASSLRQGAWETQYF. CDR3 in DNA: TGTGCCAGCAGCTTGCGACAGGGAGCGTGGGAGACCCAGTACTTC.